These 7 T cell receptor beta chains originate from one sample sequenced in a study of blood T cell repertoires in COVID-19. TCRdb's copy holds only in-frame clones and misses some; the assay was immunoSEQ multiplex PCR. The sample contains approximately 200,000 clones, roughly 82% of which appear only once. Source material: PBMCs or T cells enriched from blood (not recorded which). The source is a woman aged 30 to 39 who had recovered from COVID-19.

J is TRBJ2-7 and V is TRBV6-1; maybe TRBD2 (7 bases). Looked up from germline, CDR1 is MNHNS and CDR2 is SASEGT. V lost 1 base, J lost 3 bases, and 10 bases lay in between. CDR3 length equals 14 residues. The CDR3 loop is CASSEVGGLYEQYF. CDR3 sequence (DNA): TGTGCCAGCAGTGAAGTGGGGGGGCTCTACGAGCAGTACTTC.

The chain uses TRBV3-1 (or the pseudogene TRBV3-2) and TRBJ1-2; 7 nucleotides line up with TRBD1. V trimming: 3 bases; J trimming: 5 bases; junction bases outside the gene matches: 6. Per germline, CDR1 LGHDT and CDR2 YNNKEL (reference sequence). CDR3 length: 14 amino acids. The CDR3 sequence is CASSHSQGTYGYTF. DNA of the CDR3: TGTGCCAGCAGCCACTCACAGGGGACTTATGGCTACACCTTC.

CDR3 bases: TGTGCTAGTGGTCCACAGCTCCAAATGGGGCGCTTCTATGGCTACACCTTC. Protein product: CASGPQLQMGRFYGYTF. V is TRBV12-5 and J is TRBJ1-2; tentative D call: TRBD1 (5 bases). The CDR3 is 17 residues long. Germline V gene data show CDR1 as LGHNT and CDR2 as FRNRAP. V was pared by 5 bases and J by 4 bases, with 23 bases between. Together with reference TRBV12-5 and TRBJ1-2, the CDR3 gives the full variable domain: DARVTQTPRHKVTEMGQEVTMRCQPILGHNTVFWYRQTMMQGLELLAYFRNRAPLDDSGMPKDRFSAEMPDATLATLKIQPSEPRDSAVYFCASGPQLQMGRFYGYTFGSGTRLTVV.

This chain links TRBV19 with TRBJ2-7; 8 positions match TRBD1. Germline V gene data show CDR1 as LNHDA and CDR2 as SQIVND (reference sequence). The CDR3 runs 15 residues. The junction had 6 bases not matched to a gene; V was cut back by 5 bases and J by 0 bases. The CDR3 sequence is CASSFGQGSSYEQYF. The CDR3 nucleotides read TGTGCCAGTAGTTTCGGACAGGGCAGCTCCTACGAGCAGTACTTC.

This clone has only a few counts. The V gene is TRBV4-1, the J gene TRBJ1-1; TRBD1 matches at 7 bases. After removal of 3 bases from V and 8 bases from J, the junction contained 0 bases not matched to a gene. The CDR3 loop spans 11 amino acids. From germline, CDR1 is MGHRA and CDR2 YSYEKL. The CDR3 loop is CASSQGQEAFF. CDR3 bases: TGCGCCAGCAGCCAGGGACAGGAAGCTTTCTTT.

CDR3 loop: CASSGLGARSYNEQFF. As DNA, the CDR3 is TGTGCCAGCAGTGGGCTCGGCGCTCGCTCCTACAATGAGCAGTTCTTC. The rearrangement uses TRBV27 and TRBJ2-1; D is ambiguous. The CDR3 has 16 amino acids. Trimming removed 5 bases at V and 0 bases at J, with 14 bases between. From germline, CDR1 is MNHEY and CDR2 SMNVEV (reference sequence).

The chain employs TRBV7-2 and TRBJ1-2; possible D gene TRBD1, 6 bases. There are 13 residues in the CDR3. The V end lost 5 bases, the J end lost 7 bases, and 14 bases lay between the germline ends. Per germline, CDR1 SGHTA and CDR2 FQGNSA. Here the CDR3 reads CASSIRDKVGYTF. The CDR3 DNA follows: TGTGCCAGCAGCATCCGGGACAAGGTTGGCTACACCTTC.